These 24 T cell receptor beta chains originate from one sample sequenced in a study of T-cell reconstitution after alpha-beta-depleted transplantation in children. A TCRbeta library incorporating unique molecular identifiers was prepared. Each CDR3 protein is one row after TCRdb ran MiXCR on the PCR reads. This table has roughly 220,000 distinct CDR3 sequences, 7% to 9% appearing once. The sample here was PBMCs, mostly from graft donor cells, taken 360 days after TCRalphabeta/CD19-depleted stem cell transplant. The receptors were gathered from a male patient aged 2 to 10 who had a stem cell transplant for acute myeloid leukemia, so the T cells may come from the graft donor.

This clonotype was seen ten or more times. This chain uses TRBV10-2 with TRBJ2-3; D remains unclear. The CDR3 consists of 12 residues. V lost 6 bases and J lost 3, with 7 bases in between. Germline CDR1 reads WSHSY; CDR2 reads SAAADI. CDR3 nucleotide sequence: TGCGCCAGCAGAATAGGTACAGATACGCAGTATTTT. Protein: CASRIGTDTQYF.

V usage is TRBV11-2 and J usage is TRBJ2-7; D remains unclear. Germline lookup yields CDR1 SGHAT and CDR2 FQNNGV. The germline V and J ends were trimmed by 1 base and 4 bases, with 11 bases remaining between them. The CDR3 length is 14 residues. The CDR3 DNA reads as TGTGCCAGCAGCTTAGGGGTACAAAATTACGAGCAGTACGTC. Its translation is CASSLGVQNYEQYV.

This clonotype was seen only a few times. The chain carries TRBV7-2 and TRBJ2-7, with 9 nucleotides matching TRBD2. The CDR3 covers 16 residues. CDR1 SGHTA and CDR2 FQGNSA come from the germline V gene. The V segment lost 2 bases and the J segment 4 bases; nucleotides outside the gene matches: 9. CDR3: CASSLTLPLAGYEQYF. CDR3 in DNA: TGTGCCAGCAGCTTAACCCTCCCTCTAGCGGGATACGAGCAGTACTTC.

The chain uses TRBV27 and TRBJ2-5; 9 positions agree with TRBD1. The CDR3 length is 14 residues. The germline V gene encodes CDR1 MNHEY and CDR2 SMNVEV (reference sequence). After removal of 3 bases from V and 5 bases from J, the junction contained 4 bases not matched to a gene. The CDR3 DNA reads as TGTGCCAGCAGTTTTACAGGGGGCGGCGAGACCCAGTACTTC. This translates into CASSFTGGGETQYF.

This clonotype came up a few times. The chain recombines TRBV5-1 with TRBJ2-3; TRBD1 might be the D (6 bases). The germline V and J ends were trimmed by 7 bases and 3 bases, with 24 bases remaining between them. Germline CDR1 SGHRS, CDR2 YFSETQ. This CDR3 region has 17 residues. CDR3 DNA sequence: TGCGCCAGCGGTACGGGCGACAGGATGGTTTGGACAGATACGCAGTATTTT. It translates to CASGTGDRMVWTDTQYF.

This clonotype turned up a few times. The chain has TRBV29-1 and TRBJ1-2; D is undetermined. CDR1 and CDR2 from the germline V gene are SQVTM and ANQGSEA. There are 11 residues in the CDR3. V was clipped by 1 base and J by 4 bases, with 4 bases between them. The CDR3 nucleotides read TGCAGCGTTGAAGTCCCCTATGGCTACACCTTC. It encodes CSVEVPYGYTF. The full variable domain, in which reference TRBV29-1 and TRBJ1-2 provide the parts outside the CDR3, is SAVISQKPSRDICQRGTSLTIQCQVDSQVTMMFWYRQQPGQSLTLIATANQGSEATYESGFVIDKFPISRPNLTFSTLTVSNMSPEDSSIYLCSVEVPYGYTFGSGTRLTVV.

Many counts were recorded for this clonotype. The chain has TRBV20-1 and TRBJ2-7; the D gene is possibly TRBD1 (5 bases). CDR1 is DFQATT and CDR2 is SNEGSKA in the germline V gene (reference sequence). V was cut by 6 bases and J by 0 bases, with 24 bases left in between. The CDR3 sequence is 17 residues long. In nucleotides, the CDR3 is TGCAGTGCCGCTATGCCCCCCAGGACACGGAGCTCCTACGAGCAGTACTTC. It yields the protein CSAAMPPRTRSSYEQYF.

In this sample, this clonotype turned up a few times. The J gene is TRBJ2-1, the V gene TRBV2; TRBD2 agrees at 7 bases. The V and J ends lost 8 bases and 5 bases, in that order; junction bases with no gene match: 6. The CDR3 has 13 residues. Germline CDR1 SNHLY, CDR2 FYNNEI. The CDR3 DNA reads as TGTGCCAGCCTGCGGGAGTCGCACAATGAGCAGTTCTTC. Translation: CASLRESHNEQFF.

This clonotype was seen repeatedly, ten times or more. The chain recombines TRBV12-3 or TRBV12-4 with TRBJ2-3; 7 positions agree with TRBD1. Germline trimming cut 2 bases from V and 5 bases from J; bases unmatched to any gene: 4. CDR3 length equals 14 residues. The CDR3 is CASSLRGQGDTQYF. The CDR3 bases are TGTGCCAGCAGTTTAAGGGGGCAAGGAGATACGCAGTATTTT.

Only a few counts were recorded for this clonotype. This chain uses TRBV7-8 with TRBJ1-5; D is uncertain. Germline CDR1 is SGHVS and CDR2 is FQNEAQ. The V gene lost 1 base and the J gene lost 2 bases, with 9 bases spanning the gap. The CDR3 is 15 residues long. Here the CDR3 reads CASSLGGQGNQPQHF. Here the CDR3 DNA reads TGTGCCAGCAGCTTAGGAGGCCAGGGCAATCAGCCCCAGCATTTT.

By frequency in the sample, this clonotype is medium-sized (0.01 to 0.1%). The chain combines TRBV12-3 or TRBV12-4 with TRBJ2-2; 7 positions agree with TRBD1. V shed 4 bases and J 1 base; nucleotides not matched to a gene: 3. This CDR3 region has 15 residues. The chain's CDR3 is CASSSDRENTGELFF. The CDR3 nucleotides are TGTGCCAGCAGTTCCGACAGGGAGAACACCGGGGAGCTGTTTTTT.

This chain joins TRBV4-3 and TRBJ2-5; 8 nucleotides match TRBD2. Germline-derived CDR1 and CDR2 are LGHNA and YSLEER. After removal of 6 bases from V and 5 bases from J, the junction contained 11 bases not matched to a gene. CDR3 length: 15 residues. The CDR3 protein is CASSLRAGVWETQYF. CDR3 in DNA: TGCGCCAGCAGTCTTCGAGCGGGAGTCTGGGAGACCCAGTACTTC.

J is TRBJ2-1 and V is TRBV5-4; TRBD2 matches 7 bases. CDR3 length: 14 amino acids. The germline V gene has CDR1 SGHNT and CDR2 YYREEE (reference sequence). Trimming at V came to 0 bases and at J to 5 bases, leaving 2 bases not matched to a gene. CDR3 bases: TGTGCCAGCAGCTTGGTGGGACTACACAATGAGCAGTTCTTC. Its translation: CASSLVGLHNEQFF.

The rearrangement uses TRBV5-1 and TRBJ2-5; 10 nucleotides line up with TRBD2. The germline CDR1 and CDR2 sequences are SGHRS and YFSETQ. The CDR3 is made up of 17 amino acids. Trimming removed 2 bases from V and 0 bases from J; junction bases left unmatched: 7. CDR3 protein: CASSFRWGLAYQETQYF. CDR3 in DNA: TGCGCCAGCAGCTTCCGGTGGGGACTAGCGTACCAAGAGACCCAGTACTTC.

The chain carries TRBV16 and TRBJ1-4; tentatively, D is TRBD1 (5 bases). The CDR3 has 17 amino acids. Germline V CDR1 and CDR2: KGHSY, FQNENV. V lost 1 base and J lost 2, with 14 bases in between. DNA for the CDR3: TGTGCCAGCAGCCAATTGACAGTGGGTGCCACTAATGAAAAACTGTTTTTT. This translates into CASSQLTVGATNEKLFF.

A few counts support this clonotype. The chain links TRBV7-9 to TRBJ2-7; 7 nucleotides align to TRBD2. The V gene's germline CDR1 is SEHNR and CDR2 FQNEAQ (reference sequence). With 5 bases clipped from V and 1 base from J, the junction kept 14 bases outside the gene matches. The CDR3 is 17 residues long. In DNA, the CDR3 is TGTGCCAGCAGCCTGAGAGGCGGGGGTCTTAATTCCTACGAGCAGTACTTC. Residues: CASSLRGGGLNSYEQYF.

This clonotype appeared many times. The chain carries TRBV5-1 and TRBJ1-1; possibly TRBD1 for D (5 bases). CDR1 SGHRS and CDR2 YFSETQ come from the germline V gene. Trimming removed 3 bases from V and 11 bases from J, with 20 bases in between. There are 14 residues in the CDR3. For the CDR3, the DNA is TGCGCCAGCAGCTGGGACCTGCGTAAGAGTGAGGCTTTCTTT. It translates to CASSWDLRKSEAFF.

This clonotype has a handful of counts. The junction and the germline gene differ at one end; a read error may be behind it. The chain carries TRBV20-1 and TRBJ2-5, with D unclear. The CDR3 length is 11 residues. Germline CDR1 reads DFQATT; CDR2 reads SNEGSKA (reference sequence). The chain's CDR3 is CSASPSENQYF. The CDR3 nucleotides read TGCAGTGCTAGCCCCTCAGAGAACCAGTACTTC.

The chain links TRBV20-1 to TRBJ2-5; 10 positions agree with TRBD2. Germline V CDR1 and CDR2: DFQATT, SNEGSKA (reference sequence). The CDR3 runs 14 residues. V trimming: 5 bases; J trimming: 2 bases; junction bases outside the gene matches: 5. The CDR3 loop is CSALSGGQQETQYF. DNA for the CDR3: TGCAGTGCTCTTAGCGGGGGGCAACAAGAGACCCAGTACTTC.

The genes are TRBV27 and TRBJ1-1; 10 nucleotides line up with TRBD1. After removal of 5 bases from V and 14 bases from J, the junction contained 11 bases not matched to a gene. Per germline, CDR1 MNHEY and CDR2 SMNVEV (reference sequence). This CDR3 contains 13 residues. In DNA, the CDR3 is TGTGCCAGCAGTGCAGACAGGGGGCCGTATACCTTCTTT. This encodes CASSADRGPYTFF.

This clonotype was seen repeatedly, ten times or more. The CDR3 loop reads CATSDFSGYTF. CDR3 in DNA: TGTGCCACCAGTGATTTCTCCGGCTACACCTTC. This chain uses TRBV24-1 with TRBJ1-2; D is uncertain. Germline V gives CDR1 KGHDR, CDR2 SFDVKD. The V and J ends lost 1 base and 8 bases respectively, with 4 bases between them. This CDR3 spans 11 amino acids.

This clonotype appeared a few times. This chain uses TRBV20-1 with TRBJ2-3; tentative D call: TRBD1 (5 bases). Per the germline V gene, CDR1 is DFQATT and CDR2 is SNEGSKA (reference sequence). The germline V and J ends were trimmed by 1 base and 2 bases, with 22 bases remaining between them. This CDR3 spans 18 amino acids. The CDR3 DNA reads as TGCAGTGCTAGAGCGCAGGGCGGATCAATACCAATCACAGATACGCAGTATTTT. It encodes CSARAQGGSIPITDTQYF.

This clonotype was found a few times. The chain couples TRBV10-3 to TRBJ2-6; either TRBD1 or TRBD2 may supply D (5 bases each). V was shortened by 0 bases and J by 2 bases, with 11 bases between the two germline ends. This CDR3 is 17 amino acids long. Germline CDR1 ENHRY, CDR2 SYGVKD. CDR3 sequence: CAISESLGVTGANVLTF. Written as DNA, the CDR3 is TGTGCCATCAGTGAGTCCTTGGGGGTAACTGGGGCCAACGTCCTGACTTTC.

This clonotype occurred many times. J is TRBJ1-2 and V is TRBV15, with D unresolved. The germline V gene has CDR1 LNHNV and CDR2 YYDKDF (reference sequence). This CDR3 comprises 12 residues. Trimming took off 6 bases at V and 4 bases at J, with 9 bases between the two ends. CDR3 residues: CATRQGSYGYTF. In DNA, the CDR3 is TGTGCCACCAGACAAGGTAGCTATGGCTACACCTTC.